This TCR beta chain was found in a study of radiotherapy plus CTLA-4 blockade in lung cancer. Broader study findings: Early blood T cell clone dynamics reportedly forecast response best, with interferon-beta.

This table comes from immunoSEQ multiplex PCR, and its TCRdb copy is limited to in-frame clones, with some not included. The sample includes approximately 97,000 clones, about 80% seen only once; the top ten take around 0.78%. On this clone itself: Its antigen is as yet unknown.

V lost 1 base and J 0 bases, leaving 12 bases between the germline ends. CDR1 SGHDN and CDR2 FVKESK come from the germline V gene. The CDR3 is made up of 17 amino acids. The chain uses TRBV14 and TRBJ2-2; TRBD1 is a possible D gene (5 bases). This TCR was sampled from a human donor with non-small cell lung cancer who had stable disease on radiotherapy plus ipilimumab. The sample consisted of peripheral blood, taken from a patient treated with radiotherapy plus ipilimumab. Here the CDR3 reads CASSQALGVANTGELFF. CDR3 nucleotides: TGTGCCAGCAGCCAAGCCCTAGGGGTAGCGAACACCGGGGAGCTGTTTTTT.